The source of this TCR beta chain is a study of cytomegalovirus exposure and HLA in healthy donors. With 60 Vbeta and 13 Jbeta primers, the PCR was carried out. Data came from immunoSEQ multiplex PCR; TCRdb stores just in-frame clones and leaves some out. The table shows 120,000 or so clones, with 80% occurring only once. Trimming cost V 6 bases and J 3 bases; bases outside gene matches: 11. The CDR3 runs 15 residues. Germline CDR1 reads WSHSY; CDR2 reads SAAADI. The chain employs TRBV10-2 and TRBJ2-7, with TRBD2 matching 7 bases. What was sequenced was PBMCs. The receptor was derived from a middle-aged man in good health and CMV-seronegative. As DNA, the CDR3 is TGCGCCAGCAGAGCGACTGGCGGGGGAAGCTACGAGCAGTACTTC. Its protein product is CASRATGGGSYEQYF.